This is a list of T cell receptor beta chains from one sample in a study of cytomegalovirus exposure and HLA in healthy donors. Measured with immunoSEQ multiplex PCR; TCRdb has only the in-frame clones, and not every one. The sample carries around 120,000 clones, roughly 88% recorded once. The sequenced material came from PBMCs. The receptor source for this set is a man aged 18 to 30 in good health and CMV-seronegative. CDR3s include the opening cysteine and the closing phenylalanine or tryptophan. The D gene is left open where the match is weak. Not all rows give a size; the values are once, few, many and, for expanded clones, a class.

d_call j_call clone_size v_call cdr3_aa cdr3_nt
. TRBJ1-1 . TRBV5-1 CASSFQGRTEAFF TGCGCCAGCAGCTTCCAGGGGCGTACTGAAGCTTTCTTT
TRBD1 TRBJ1-6 . TRBV27 CASSHRGLRDSPLHF TGTGCCAGCAGTCACAGGGGGCTTAGGGATTCACCCCTCCACTTT
TRBD1 TRBJ2-7 . TRBV11-2 CASSLNQGAVEQYF TGTGCCAGCAGCTTAAATCAGGGGGCGGTCGAGCAGTACTTC
. TRBJ1-2 . TRBV11-2 CASSLAPEHGYTF TGTGCCAGCAGCTTAGCACCCGAGCATGGCTACACCTTC
. TRBJ2-5 . TRBV11-2 CASSLGGFWGGETQYF TGTGCCAGCAGCTTAGGCGGGTTTTGGGGTGGAGAGACCCAGTACTTC
. TRBJ1-1 . TRBV2 CATQNRKNTEAFF TGTGCCACCCAGAACAGGAAGAACACTGAAGCTTTCTTT
. TRBJ2-2 . TRBV5-1 CASSASQNRNTGELFF TGCGCCAGCAGCGCATCTCAAAACAGGAACACCGGGGAGCTGTTTTTT
. TRBJ1-2 . TRBV14 CASSQASGPGYTF TGTGCCAGCAGCCAAGCTTCAGGGCCTGGCTACACCTTC
. TRBJ2-6 . TRBV5-4 CASSSRSTGANVLTF TGTGCCAGCAGCTCACGGAGTACTGGGGCCAACGTCCTGACTTTC
. TRBJ2-2 . TRBV27 CASSPGHLLVGTGELFF TGTGCCAGCAGTCCCGGACATCTCTTAGTGGGCACCGGGGAGCTGTTTTTT
TRBD2 TRBJ2-1 . TRBV7-9 CASNRLAGVGNEQFF TGTGCCAGCAACAGGCTAGCGGGGGTTGGGAATGAGCAGTTCTTC
. TRBJ2-5 . TRBV6-6 CASSYLERETQYF .
TRBD1 TRBJ2-1 . TRBV5-5 CASSFLGTGGNEQFF TGTGCCAGCAGCTTTCTCGGGACAGGGGGGAATGAGCAGTTCTTC
. TRBJ1-1 . TRBV18 CASSPPLGGTEAFF TGTGCCAGCTCACCACCGTTAGGGGGAACTGAAGCTTTCTTT
TRBD1 TRBJ1-1 . TRBV30 CAWGGDRKNTEAFF TGTGCCTGGGGGGGGGACAGGAAGAACACTGAAGCTTTCTTT
TRBD2 TRBJ2-7 . TRBV4-3 CASSQEAGGPSYEQYF TGCGCCAGCAGCCAGGAGGCGGGGGGCCCCTCCTACGAGCAGTACTTC
TRBD2 TRBJ2-1 . TRBV5-1 CASSLTSGSGEQFF TGCGCCAGCAGCTTGACTAGCGGGAGTGGTGAGCAGTTCTTC
. TRBJ1-2 . TRBV6-6 CASTSGDLGYTF TGTGCCAGCACCTCAGGGGATTTGGGCTACACCTTC
TRBD1 TRBJ1-6 . TRBV7-9 CASSGRGGVSNSPLHF TGTGCCAGCAGCGGTCGAGGGGGCGTCTCGAATTCACCCCTCCACTTT
TRBD1 TRBJ2-5 once TRBV14 CASRQGRQETQYF TGTGCCAGCAGACAGGGGCGGCAAGAGACCCAGTACTTC
TRBD1 TRBJ2-7 . TRBV6-5 CASSGTGGSYEQYF TGTGCCAGCAGTGGGACAGGGGGGTCCTACGAGCAGTACTTC
. TRBJ1-1 . TRBV25-1 CAITKKGVATEAFF TGTGCCATCACGAAGAAAGGGGTGGCCACTGAAGCTTTCTTT
TRBD1 TRBJ1-2 . TRBV7-9 CASSMGQGNHLANYGYTF TGTGCCAGCAGCATGGGACAGGGAAATCATTTAGCTAACTATGGCTACACCTTC
TRBD2 TRBJ2-1 . TRBV30 CAWGPGPAGDYNEQFF TGTGCCTGGGGGCCCGGGCCAGCGGGGGACTACAATGAGCAGTTCTTC
TRBD1 TRBJ1-1 . TRBV5-1 CASSLVGWGTGGSWTEAFF TGCGCCAGCAGCTTGGTTGGTTGGGGGACAGGGGGCAGTTGGACTGAAGCTTTCTTT
. TRBJ1-6 . TRBV7-8 CASSTRDFSPLHF TGTGCCAGCAGCACACGGGACTTCTCACCCCTCCACTTT
. TRBJ2-1 . TRBV28 CASSELRKGGYSYNEQFF TGTGCCAGCAGTGAACTACGGAAAGGCGGATACTCCTACAATGAGCAGTTCTTC
. TRBJ2-7 few TRBV5-6 CASSFRVHSYEQYF TGTGCCAGCAGCTTCAGGGTTCACTCCTACGAGCAGTACTTC
. TRBJ1-1 many TRBV19 CASSPGVRTEAFF TGTGCCAGTAGCCCAGGGGTAAGAACTGAAGCTTTCTTT
. TRBJ2-7 . TRBV4-3 CASSQDRDSNYEQYF TGCGCCAGCAGCCAAGATCGGGACTCTAACTACGAGCAGTACTTC
. TRBJ1-1 once TRBV7-6 CASSLTNSRTEAFF TGTGCCAGCAGCTTAACGAATAGTCGTACTGAAGCTTTCTTT